This T cell receptor beta chain was identified in a study of blood T cell repertoires in COVID-19. The wider study: Samples of COVID-19 (acute and convalescent) were obtained from the United States, Italy and Spain. In each case, the material was cDNA or gDNA derived from T cells, B-cell-depleted T cells, or PBMCs.

This clone has a single count. CDR3 length: 15 amino acids. Trimming removed 2 bases at V and 6 bases at J, with 13 bases between. Looked up from germline, CDR1 is MGHDK and CDR2 is SYGVNS. Original handling: The assay estimated nucleated cells by amplifying reference gene primers. Method: immunoSEQ multiplex PCR; TCRdb's copy keeps in-frame clones and lacks some. For V, J and clone size, that table is used; D and trimming come from the DNA. The sample lists about 200,000 clones, approximately 87% occurring once. What was sequenced was peripheral blood. The chain couples TRBV25-1 to TRBJ1-4; no firm D call. The TCR sequence derives from a man between 60 and 70 years old who had recovered from COVID-19. The CDR3 coding sequence is TGTGCCAGCAGTGAACGGGGAACAGCCTATGAAAAACTGTTTTTT. Protein: CASSERGTAYEKLFF.